This T cell receptor beta chain was captured in a study of regulatory T cells in long-lasting Graves disease. The sample's time point: newly diagnosed GD, antithyroid drugs for less than 3 months. The TCR library used RNA extracted from PBMCs. Overall study findings and caveats: Segments TRBV28, TRBJ1-2 and TRBJ2-5 showed preferential usage in persistent disease.

Both iRepertoire HTBI primers and Arm-PCR of CDR3 regions were used to build the TCR beta libraries. TCRdb processed the multiplex PCR reads anew with MiXCR; each CDR3 protein has one entry. Seen here are about half a million distinct CDR3 sequences, about 12% observed once, and the top ten hold about 8.3%. There are 20 residues in the CDR3. CDR1 is MNHEY and CDR2 is SMNVEV in the germline V gene (reference sequence). With V trimmed by 4 bases and J by 0 bases, 16 bases remained unmatched. This clonotype has a count of ten or more. The antigen remains undetermined. These data also featured in a second study, about T cells in Graves' hyperthyroidism and ophthalmopathy.

V and J are TRBV27 and TRBJ2-1; TRBD1 matches at 9 bases. The material was peripheral blood mononuclear cells (PBMCs), obtained at new diagnosis, from a patient treated with antithyroid drugs. The sequence came from a woman under 40 with Graves disease. CDR3 bases: TGTGCCAGCAGTTCCCCCCCGGGACAGGGCCCCCGAAGCTCCTACAATGAGCAGTTCTTC. As protein: CASSSPPGQGPRSSYNEQFF.